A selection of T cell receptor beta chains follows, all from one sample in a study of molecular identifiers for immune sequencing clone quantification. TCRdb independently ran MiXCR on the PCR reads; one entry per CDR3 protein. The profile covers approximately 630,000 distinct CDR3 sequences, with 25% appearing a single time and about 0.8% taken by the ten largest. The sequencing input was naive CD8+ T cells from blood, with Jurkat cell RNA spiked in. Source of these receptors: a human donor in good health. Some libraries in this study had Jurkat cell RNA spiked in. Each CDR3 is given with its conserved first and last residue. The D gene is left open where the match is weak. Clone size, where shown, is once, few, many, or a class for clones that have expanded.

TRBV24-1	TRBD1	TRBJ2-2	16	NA	CATSDPYRGPSGELFF	TGTGCCACCAGTGATCCCTACAGGGGACCGTCCGGGGAGCTGTTTTTT
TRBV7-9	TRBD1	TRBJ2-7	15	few	CASSSRDRAPYEQYF	TGTGCCAGCAGCTCCCGGGACAGGGCCCCCTACGAGCAGTACTTC
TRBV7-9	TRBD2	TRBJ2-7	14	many	CASGAGGSSYEQYF	TGTGCCAGTGGTGCGGGGGGAAGCTCCTACGAGCAGTACTTC
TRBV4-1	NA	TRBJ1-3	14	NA	CASSQGNSGNTIYF	TGCGCCAGCAGCCAAGGGAACTCTGGAAACACCATATATTTT
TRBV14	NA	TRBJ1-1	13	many	CASTTTAATEAFF	TGTGCCAGCACCACCACGGCCGCGACTGAAGCTTTCTTT
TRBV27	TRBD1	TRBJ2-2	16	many	CASSPTGTGSAGELFF	TGTGCCAGCAGTCCCACCGGGACAGGGTCGGCCGGGGAGCTGTTTTTT
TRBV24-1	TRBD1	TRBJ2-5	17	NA	CATSDGGTGYQQETQYF	TGTGCCACCAGTGATGGCGGGACAGGATATCAACAAGAGACCCAGTACTTC
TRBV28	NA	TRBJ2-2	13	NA	CASSLEGHGELSF	TGTGCCAGCAGTTTGGAGGGCCACGGGGAGCTGTCTTTT
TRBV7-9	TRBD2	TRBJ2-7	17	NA	CASSLGLAGEGAYEQYF	TGTGCCAGCAGCTTAGGGCTAGCGGGAGAGGGGGCCTACGAGCAGTACTTC
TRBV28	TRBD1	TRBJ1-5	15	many	CASSKQGFGNQPQHF	TGTGCCAGCAGCAAACAGGGGTTTGGCAATCAGCCCCAGCATTTT
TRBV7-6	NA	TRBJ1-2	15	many	CASSLAGGGRLDYTF	TGTGCCAGCAGCCTCGCGGGCGGGGGGCGACTTGACTACACCTTC
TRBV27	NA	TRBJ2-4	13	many	CASSLQAKNIQYF	TGTGCCAGCAGTCTCCAAGCCAAAAACATTCAGTACTTC
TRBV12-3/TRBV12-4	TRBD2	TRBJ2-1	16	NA	CASREAGGPRDNEQFF	TGTGCCAGCAGGGAAGCGGGAGGGCCGAGAGACAATGAGCAGTTCTTC
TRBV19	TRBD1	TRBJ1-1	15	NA	CASPRGPKENTEAFF	TGTGCCTCCCCCAGGGGGCCAAAGGAAAACACTGAAGCTTTCTTT
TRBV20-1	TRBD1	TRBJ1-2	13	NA	CSARQTGGYGYTF	TGCAGTGCTAGACAGACAGGGGGCTATGGCTACACCTTC
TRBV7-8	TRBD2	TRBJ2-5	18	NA	CASSLTPVSGGTQETQYF	TGTGCCAGCAGCTTAACACCCGTAAGCGGGGGTACCCAAGAGACCCAGTACTTC
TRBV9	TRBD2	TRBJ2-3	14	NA	CASSESGATDTQYF	TGTGCCAGCAGCGAGAGCGGGGCCACAGATACGCAGTATTTT
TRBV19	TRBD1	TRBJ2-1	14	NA	CASTPTGIDNEQFF	TGTGCCAGTACCCCGACAGGGATCGACAATGAGCAGTTCTTC
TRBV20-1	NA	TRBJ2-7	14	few	CSARDRVGTYEQYF	TGCAGTGCTAGAGACAGGGTGGGTACCTACGAGCAGTACTTC
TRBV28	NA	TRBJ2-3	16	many	CASSLYAGTSTDTQYF	TGTGCCAGCAGTTTATACGCCGGGACTAGCACAGATACGCAGTATTTT
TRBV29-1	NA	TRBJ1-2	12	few	CSVEDKGGGYTF	TGCAGCGTTGAAGATAAGGGAGGGGGCTACACCTTC
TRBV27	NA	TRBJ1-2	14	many	CASSFRLPNYGYTF	TGTGCCAGCAGTTTCCGACTGCCTAACTATGGCTACACCTTC
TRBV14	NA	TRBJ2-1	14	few	CASSRWQGYNEQFF	TGTGCCAGCAGCCGGTGGCAGGGGTACAATGAGCAGTTCTTC
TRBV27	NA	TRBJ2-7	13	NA	CASSPYITYEQYF	TGTGCCAGCAGTCCTTACATTACCTACGAGCAGTACTTC
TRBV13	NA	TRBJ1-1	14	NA	CASRTGIMNTEAFF	TGTGCCAGCAGGACCGGAATCATGAACACTGAAGCTTTCTTT
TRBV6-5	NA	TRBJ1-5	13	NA	CASSYAGDQPQHF	TGTGCCAGCAGTTACGCGGGGGATCAGCCCCAGCATTTT
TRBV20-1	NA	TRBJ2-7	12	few	CSATAGSYEQYF	TGCAGTGCCACAGCAGGGTCCTACGAGCAGTACTTC
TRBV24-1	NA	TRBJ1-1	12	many	CATSDFVTEAFF	TGTGCCACCAGTGATTTCGTGACTGAAGCTTTCTTT
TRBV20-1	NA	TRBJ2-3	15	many	CSAYGSATYTDTQYF	TGCAGTGCCTACGGGAGCGCAACCTACACAGATACGCAGTATTTT
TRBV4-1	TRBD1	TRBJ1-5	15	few	CARSQSTGEYQPQHF	TGCGCCCGCAGTCAGTCGACAGGGGAATATCAGCCCCAGCATTTT
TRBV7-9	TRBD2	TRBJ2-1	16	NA	CASSLSTSGVYNEQFF	TGTGCCAGCAGCTTGAGCACTAGCGGGGTCTACAATGAGCAGTTCTTC
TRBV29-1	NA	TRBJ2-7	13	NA	CSVDPTGAYEQYF	TGCAGCGTTGACCCTACGGGGGCCTACGAGCAGTACTTC
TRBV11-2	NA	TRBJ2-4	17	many	CASSSVTGHLAKNIQYF	TGTGCCAGCAGCTCCGTTACGGGACACCTAGCCAAAAACATTCAGTACTTC
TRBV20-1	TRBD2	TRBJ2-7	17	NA	CSARGPGLAGGTYEQYF	TGCAGTGCTAGAGGTCCGGGACTAGCGGGAGGAACCTACGAGCAGTACTTC
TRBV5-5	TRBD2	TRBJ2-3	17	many	CASSMGTSGIGADTQYF	TGTGCCAGCAGCATGGGGACTAGCGGGATAGGCGCAGATACGCAGTATTTT
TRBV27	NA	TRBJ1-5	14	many	CASSLAGTGQPQHF	TGTGCCAGCAGTTTAGCGGGGACGGGTCAGCCCCAGCATTTT
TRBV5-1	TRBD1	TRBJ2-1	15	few	CASSLERQGIHEQFF	TGCGCCAGCAGCTTGGAGCGACAGGGGATCCATGAGCAGTTCTTC
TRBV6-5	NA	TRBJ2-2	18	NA	CASSLVWGRDVNTGELFF	TGTGCCAGCAGCCTCGTTTGGGGCAGGGACGTAAACACCGGGGAGCTGTTTTTT
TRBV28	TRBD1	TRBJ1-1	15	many	CASSLVQGMNTEAFF	TGTGCCAGCAGTTTAGTACAGGGGATGAACACTGAAGCTTTCTTT
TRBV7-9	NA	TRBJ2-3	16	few	CASSLDWIPGTDTQYF	TGTGCCAGCAGCTTAGATTGGATTCCGGGCACAGATACGCAGTATTTT
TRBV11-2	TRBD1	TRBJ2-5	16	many	CASSPTGTGFQETQYF	TGTGCCAGCAGCCCAACCGGGACAGGGTTTCAAGAGACCCAGTACTTC
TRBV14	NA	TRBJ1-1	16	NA	CASSQSFGLGATEAFF	TGTGCCAGCAGCCAAAGTTTCGGCCTGGGAGCCACTGAAGCTTTCTTT
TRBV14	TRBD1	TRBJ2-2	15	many	CASSPHRQGTGELFF	TGTGCCAGCAGCCCGCACCGACAGGGGACCGGGGAGCTGTTTTTT
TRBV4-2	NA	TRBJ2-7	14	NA	CASSPRGWRDEQYF	TGTGCCAGCAGCCCCCGGGGTTGGAGGGACGAGCAGTACTTC
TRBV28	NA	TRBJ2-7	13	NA	CASSLARNYEQYF	TGTGCCAGCAGTTTAGCCCGAAACTACGAGCAGTACTTC
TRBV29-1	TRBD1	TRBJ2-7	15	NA	CSVEAGQGDPEKQYF	TGCAGCGTTGAAGCGGGGCAGGGGGATCCAGAGAAGCAGTACTTC
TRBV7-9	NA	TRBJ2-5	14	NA	CASSIGWSQEIQYF	TGTGCCAGCAGCATAGGGTGGTCCCAAGAGATCCAGTACTTC
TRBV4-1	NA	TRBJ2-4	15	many	CASSQEYWQENIQYF	TGCGCCAGCAGCCAAGAATACTGGCAGGAAAACATTCAGTACTTC